The next 14 T cell receptor beta chains were all read from a single sample in a study of T cell repertoires in cytomegalovirus infection. These receptors' antigens are unknown. A single record per CDR3 protein comes from TCRdb applying MiXCR to the reads. The data contain 900,000 to 950,000 distinct CDR3 sequences, around 30% of them singletons. The sequencing used cultured CD8+ T cells from PBMCs, collected from culture after CMV antigen stimulation. These receptors were collected from a human donor in good health (CMV status not recorded). Some clones in this sample may be carry-over from other donors' samples.

The table lists this clonotype with a few counts. The rearrangement uses TRBV7-9 and TRBJ2-3; TRBD1 might be the D (5 bases). Germline V CDR1 and CDR2: SEHNR, FQNEAQ (reference sequence). This CDR3 comprises 14 residues. Trimming took off 8 bases at V and 5 bases at J, with 17 bases between the two ends. For the CDR3, the DNA is TGTGCCAGCGATACGGTCAGGGTTTTAGATACGCAGTATTTT. Translated: CASDTVRVLDTQYF.

The chain has TRBV7-9 and TRBJ1-2, with TRBD1 matching 10 bases. This CDR3 region has 18 residues. J gave up 4 bases and V 4 bases, and 15 bases lay outside the gene matches. Germline loops: CDR1 SEHNR, CDR2 FQNEAQ (reference sequence). CDR3 nucleotides: TGTGCCAGCAGCTCCATCCGGGACAGGGGAATATTAGGCTATGGCTACACCTTC. Translating gives CASSSIRDRGILGYGYTF. Looking up the rest from reference TRBV7-9 and TRBJ1-2 gives the full variable domain: DTGVSQNPRHKITKRGQNVTFRCDPISEHNRLYWYRQTLGQGPEFLTYFQNEAQLEKSRLLSDRFSAERPKGSFSTLEIQRTEQGDSAMYLCASSSIRDRGILGYGYTFGSGTRLTVV.

This clonotype was found many times. The CDR3 nucleotides read TGTGCCAGCAGCCTCGGATCCAGGACAGGGGGCACAGATACGCAGTATTTT. Its protein product is CASSLGSRTGGTDTQYF. The J gene is TRBJ2-3, the V gene TRBV7-9; the match to TRBD1 covers 9 bases. V gave up 5 bases and J gave up 1 base; unmatched junction bases: 10. Germline loops: CDR1 SEHNR, CDR2 FQNEAQ (reference sequence). This CDR3 has 17 residues.

The chain couples TRBV6-2 or TRBV6-3 to TRBJ1-2, with 9 bases matching TRBD1. Germline lookup yields CDR1 MNHEY and CDR2 SVGEGT. V dropped 4 bases and J dropped 8; count of bases not matched to a gene: 5. CDR3 length: 13 amino acids. For the CDR3, the DNA is TGTGCCAGCAGTTCCTGGACAGGGGTCGGCTACACCTTC. It encodes CASSSWTGVGYTF.

This rearrangement joins TRBV4-1 to TRBJ2-5; 8 nucleotides match TRBD2. The J segment lost 4 bases and the V segment lost 2 bases, leaving 6 bases of the junction unmatched. The germline V gene encodes CDR1 MGHRA and CDR2 YSYEKL. The CDR3 sequence is 15 residues long. The CDR3 nucleotides read TGCGCCAGCAGCCAATTAGCGGGGAGGGCAGAGACCCAGTACTTC. Translating gives CASSQLAGRAETQYF.

This chain connects TRBV19 to TRBJ1-2; tentatively, D is TRBD1 (6 bases). V lost 8 bases and J lost 4, with 14 bases in between. The germline CDR1 and CDR2 sequences are LNHDA and SQIVND (reference sequence). This CDR3 region has 13 residues. The CDR3 is CASENRTAYGYTF. For the CDR3, the DNA is TGTGCCAGTGAGAACCGGACAGCCTATGGCTACACCTTC.

The V gene is TRBV27, the J gene TRBJ2-1, with D unresolved. Germline values: CDR1 MNHEY, CDR2 SMNVEV (reference sequence). Between the trimmed V and J ends, which lost 4 bases and 3 bases, there was a span of 10 bases. The CDR3 totals 14 residues. Here the CDR3 DNA reads TGTGCCAGCAGTTCTCGGGCGCTCTACAATGAGCAGTTCTTC. Encoded protein: CASSSRALYNEQFF.

This clonotype was counted between two and nine times. The chain recombines TRBV6-1 with TRBJ2-7; D is undetermined. Trimming cost V 1 base and J 0 bases, with 7 bases left between them. Germline assignment: CDR1 MNHNS and CDR2 SASEGT. The CDR3 length is 14 residues. The chain's CDR3 is CASSEERDSYEQYF. CDR3 nucleotides: TGTGCCAGCAGTGAAGAAAGGGACTCCTACGAGCAGTACTTC.

The rearrangement links TRBV7-2 to TRBJ1-2; D not certain. This CDR3 is 12 amino acids long. Trimming took 5 bases from V and 8 from J, leaving 12 bases between them. CDR1 is SGHTA and CDR2 is FQGNSA in the germline V gene. CDR3 coding DNA: TGTGCCAGCAGCACCGGACTCTCGGGCTACACCTTC. Residues: CASSTGLSGYTF.

This clonotype was counted a few times. The V gene is TRBV7-9, the J gene TRBJ2-3; TRBD1 might be the D (6 bases). Trimming removed 7 bases at V and 6 bases at J, with 17 bases between. The CDR3 loop spans 14 amino acids. Germline CDR1 reads SEHNR; CDR2 reads FQNEAQ (reference sequence). CDR3 nucleotides: TGTGCCAGCAACTCTGGGACACTTTGGGATACGCAGTATTTT. Translation: CASNSGTLWDTQYF. Based on the CDR3 plus reference TRBV7-9 and TRBJ2-3, the full variable domain is DTGVSQNPRHKITKRGQNVTFRCDPISEHNRLYWYRQTLGQGPEFLTYFQNEAQLEKSRLLSDRFSAERPKGSFSTLEIQRTEQGDSAMYLCASNSGTLWDTQYFGPGTRLTVL.

The rearrangement uses TRBV27 and TRBJ2-3; possibly TRBD1 for D (6 bases). Looked up from germline, CDR1 is MNHEY and CDR2 is SMNVEV (reference sequence). This CDR3 comprises 15 residues. With 4 bases removed from V and 3 bases from J, the gap between germline ends came to 14 bases. CDR3 sequence: CASSWWGQGTDTQYF. In nucleotides, the CDR3 is TGTGCCAGCAGTTGGTGGGGGCAAGGGACAGATACGCAGTATTTT.

There are many counts of this clonotype. CDR3 residues: CASSLKPASTSGGETQYF. Written as DNA, the CDR3 is TGTGCCAGCAGCTTAAAACCCGCTTCGACTAGCGGGGGGGAGACCCAGTACTTC. The chain combines TRBV7-2 with TRBJ2-5; 13 bases are a match to TRBD2. CDR3 size: 18 residues. Per the germline V gene, CDR1 is SGHTA and CDR2 is FQGNSA. V shed 2 bases, J shed 5 bases, and the junction held 11 bases outside the gene matches.

Only a few counts were recorded for this clonotype. This rearrangement joins TRBV27 to TRBJ1-1; tentatively, D is TRBD1 (6 bases). The CDR3 has 13 amino acids. Between the trimmed V and J ends, which lost 4 bases and 3 bases, there was a span of 9 bases. Germline CDR1 is MNHEY and CDR2 is SMNVEV (reference sequence). As DNA, the CDR3 is TGTGCCAGCAGTTCTAGGGGGTACACTGAAGCTTTCTTT. Translated: CASSSRGYTEAFF.

This clonotype was counted at least ten times. The chain joins TRBV2 to TRBJ1-1, with D possibly being TRBD1 (5 bases). V lost 0 bases to trimming and J lost 3 bases, with 11 bases between them. This CDR3 region has 15 residues. CDR1 and CDR2 from the germline V gene are SNHLY and FYNNEI. The CDR3 DNA reads TGTGCCAGCAGTGAAGCGACATGGGGGTACACTGAAGCTTTCTTT. Its translation: CASSEATWGYTEAFF.